The clone carrying this TCR beta chain was recorded a few times. The entry originates in a study of post-analysis software for immune sequencing data. Background on the study: The cohort encompassed relapsing-remitting, secondary progressive and progressive-relapsing multiple sclerosis disease courses.

Unique molecular identifiers had been added to the TCR beta cDNA libraries. In TCRdb, the PCR reads were re-called with MiXCR into one record per CDR3 protein. The repertoire holds about 770,000 distinct CDR3 sequences, more than 45% seen once, with roughly 4.5% in the top ten. The specimen sequenced was blood. This receptor was identified in a girl aged 5-17 years with multiple sclerosis.

Written as DNA, the CDR3 is TGTGCCAGCAGCCAAGACCCACTGAGATTTGGGGATATCGAGCAGTACTTC. It encodes CASSQDPLRFGDIEQYF. This rearrangement joins TRBV14 to TRBJ2-7; D gene unclear. Germline V lookup: CDR1 SGHDN, CDR2 FVKESK. Trimming stripped 0 bases from V and 6 bases from J, with 21 bases between. The CDR3 loop spans 17 amino acids.